This T cell receptor (beta chain) was retrieved from a study of shared clonotypes between healthy human individuals. As for the study in general: Contributing individuals were a couple of females and a few males aged 18 to 49. Per donor, three plates held CD4 naive cells, three held CD4 memory, two held CD8 naive and one held CD8 memory.

Findings of the study overall: Across subsets, estimated richness was generally greater for naive than for memory populations. It was anticipated that sequencing depth would influence how many clonotypes donors shared.

The CDR3 spans 14 residues. Trimming removed 9 bases from V and 1 base from J; junction bases left unmatched: 6. CDR1 is SGHRS and CDR2 is YFSETQ in the germline V gene. TCRdb's copy holds only in-frame clones and misses some; the assay was immunoSEQ multiplex PCR. The table shows hundreds of thousands of clones, with less than 98% occurring only once. A note on this clone: The antigen remains unidentified.

V gene TRBV5-1 combines with J gene TRBJ2-3; 9 nucleotides agree with TRBD1. The sequence came from a woman in her 30s in good health. Sequencing was performed on naive CD4+ T cells sorted from blood. Subset: CD45RA+ positively selected. The CDR3 is CATTRTGGTDTQYF. CDR3 in DNA: TGCGCCACCACGCGGACAGGGGGCACAGATACGCAGTATTTT.